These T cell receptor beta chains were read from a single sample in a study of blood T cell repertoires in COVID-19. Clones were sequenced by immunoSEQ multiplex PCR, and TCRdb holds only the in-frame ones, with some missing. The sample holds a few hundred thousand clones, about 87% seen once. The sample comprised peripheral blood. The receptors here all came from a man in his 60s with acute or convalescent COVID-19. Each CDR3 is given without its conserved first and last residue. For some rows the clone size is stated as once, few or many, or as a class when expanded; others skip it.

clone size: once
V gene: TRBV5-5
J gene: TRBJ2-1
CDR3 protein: ASSLGTSGGAVQVYEQF

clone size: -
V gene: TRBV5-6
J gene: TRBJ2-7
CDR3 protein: ASSLNRGVKYYEQY

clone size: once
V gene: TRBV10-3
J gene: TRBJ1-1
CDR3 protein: AISEVTGEGTEAF

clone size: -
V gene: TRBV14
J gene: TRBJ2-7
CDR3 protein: ASSPAGLAGAYEQY

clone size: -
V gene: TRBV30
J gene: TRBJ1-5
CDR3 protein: AWNEQGADQPQH

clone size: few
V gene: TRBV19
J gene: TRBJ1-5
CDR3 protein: ASSLGGANH

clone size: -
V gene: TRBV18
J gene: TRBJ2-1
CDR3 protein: ASSPSTGGLEQF

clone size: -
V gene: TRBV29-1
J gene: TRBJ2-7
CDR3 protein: SVGAGTYEQY

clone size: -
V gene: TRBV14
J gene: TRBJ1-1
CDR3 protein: ASSQGFVEGARRAF

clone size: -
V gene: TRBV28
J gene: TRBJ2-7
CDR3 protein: ASSSTGTPYEQY

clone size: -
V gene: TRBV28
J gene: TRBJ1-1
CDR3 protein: ASSSGQGNTEAF

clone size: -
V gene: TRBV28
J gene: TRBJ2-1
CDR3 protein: ASSLIRGGAYGEQF

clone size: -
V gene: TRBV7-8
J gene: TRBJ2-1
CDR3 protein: ASSSMRGGGVYNEQF

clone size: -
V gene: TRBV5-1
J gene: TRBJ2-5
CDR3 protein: ASSLYPGVETQY